These T cell receptor beta chains were read from a single sample in a study of T cell repertoires in cytomegalovirus infection. One entry per CDR3 protein, called by TCRdb with MiXCR from the reads. The sample has 200,000 or so distinct CDR3 sequences; roughly 19% are singletons. The sample taken for sequencing was PBMCs. These receptors were taken from a human donor in good health (CMV status not recorded). Some clones in this sample may be carry-over from other donors' samples. Each CDR3 is given with its conserved first and last residue. The D gene is left open where the match is weak. Clone size is given for some rows only: seen once, a few or many times, or a class if the clone is expanded.

TRBJ2-3 TRBD2 TRBV4-3 few 17 TGCGCCAGCAGCCAAGATCTATCCGGGAGGGCCGGGGATACGCAGTATTTT CASSQDLSGRAGDTQYF
TRBJ2-3 - TRBV5-6 many 16 TGTGCCAGCAGCCTCAGCGGACGTGCTAGCACAGATACGCAGTATTTT CASSLSGRASTDTQYF
TRBJ1-2 - TRBV5-1 - 12 TGCGCCAGCAGCTTGGACCAGTATGGCTACACCTTC CASSLDQYGYTF
TRBJ1-4 - TRBV6-1 - 15 TGTGCCAGCAGTGAAGCCCCGGCAACTAATGAAAAACTGTTTTTT CASSEAPATNEKLFF
TRBJ1-3 - TRBV7-2 many 14 TGTGCCAGCAGCTTAGACAGCTCTGGAAACACCATATATTTT CASSLDSSGNTIYF
TRBJ2-2 - TRBV28 - 15 TGTGCCGGCAGCGGTGGGACCATGAACACCGGGGAGCTGTTTTTT CAGSGGTMNTGELFF
TRBJ2-7 - TRBV28 many 15 TGTGCCAGCAGTTTGGAAGGCGAGGGTAGGGACGAGCAGTACTTC CASSLEGEGRDEQYF
TRBJ1-2 - TRBV7-2 once 15 TGTGCCAGCAGCGTATTAACGAGGGTGCAGCTTGGCTACACCTTC CASSVLTRVQLGYTF
TRBJ1-1 - TRBV19 many 16 TGTGCCAGTAGTGTTAACACAGGGCAGGGGAACACTGAAGCTTTCTTT CASSVNTGQGNTEAFF
TRBJ2-2 TRBD2 TRBV4-2 - 16 TGTGCCAGCAGCCAAGATGGCGGGAGCATTACCGGGGAGCTGTTTTTT CASSQDGGSITGELFF
TRBJ1-5 - TRBV7-2 many 12 TGTGCCAGCAGCTTATTCAATCAGCCCCAGCATTTT CASSLFNQPQHF
TRBJ2-1 - TRBV6-6 - 12 TGTGCCAGCAGTTATACGAAAAATGAGCAGTTCTTC CASSYTKNEQFF
TRBJ2-7 - TRBV6-5 few 13 TGTGCCAGTGGAATACAGGGTGGCTACGAGCAGTACTTC CASGIQGGYEQYF
TRBJ1-2 TRBD1 TRBV5-1 - 16 TGCGCCAGCAGCTACCGGCCCTCTACAGGGGACTATGGCTACACCTTC CASSYRPSTGDYGYTF
TRBJ2-2 - TRBV27 few 13 TGTGCCAGCAGTCTTGGGACAACCGGGGAGCTGTTTTTT CASSLGTTGELFF
TRBJ2-7 TRBD1 TRBV28 few 14 TGTGCCAGCAGTTTAGTACAGGGGGCGTCCGAGCAGTACTTC CASSLVQGASEQYF
TRBJ2-5 - TRBV20-1 - 12 TGCAGTGCTAGAGGCAGGCAAGAGACCCAGTACTTC CSARGRQETQYF
TRBJ2-7 - TRBV3-1 once 15 TGTGCCAGCAGCCAAGTGGCACAGGGAGTGAGCGAGCAGTACTTC CASSQVAQGVSEQYF
TRBJ2-5 TRBD2 TRBV6-6 - 15 TGTGCCAGCAGTTACTCGGTACTAGCGAAAGAGACCCAGTACTTC CASSYSVLAKETQYF
TRBJ2-3 - TRBV29-1 - 14 TGCAGCGTTGACGGGCAGGGAGGCACAGATACGCAGTATTTT CSVDGQGGTDTQYF
TRBJ2-1 TRBD1 TRBV20-1 - 15 TGCAGTGCTAGAGATCCTCAGGGGGTTGGAGCTGAGCAGTTCTTC CSARDPQGVGAEQFF
TRBJ2-3 - TRBV5-1 few 14 TGCGCCAGCAGCGCGGAACCCAGCACAGATACGCAGTATTTT CASSAEPSTDTQYF
TRBJ2-1 - TRBV5-6 - 15 TGTGCCAGCGCGACGTGGGTGGGAATCACCCATGAGCAGTTCTTC CASATWVGITHEQFF
TRBJ2-7 - TRBV5-1 - 12 TGCGCCAGCAGCCCTGGGCAAAGGGAGCAGTACTTC CASSPGQREQYF
TRBJ2-7 TRBD1 TRBV7-9 - 14 TGTGCCAGCAGCCCTCGGACAGGAACAGTGGAGCAGTACTTC CASSPRTGTVEQYF
TRBJ2-7 - TRBV7-9 few 14 TGTGCCAGCAGCTTACTAGCACAGATTGACGAGCAGTACTTC CASSLLAQIDEQYF
TRBJ1-1 - TRBV7-9 - 14 TGTGCCAGCAGCTCCCCGCCTGAGGACACTGAAGCTTTCTTT CASSSPPEDTEAFF
TRBJ1-1 - TRBV28 few 12 TGTGCCAGCAGCAGCATCGACACTGAAGCTTTCTTT CASSSIDTEAFF
TRBJ2-4 - TRBV28 - 15 TGTGCCAGCAGTTTAGGGCAGGGAGCCAAAAACATTCAGTACTTC CASSLGQGAKNIQYF
TRBJ1-1 - TRBV4-1 - 20 TGCGCCAGCAGCCAAGAAAGTCCCCCCATTCCGAGACCGCTGAACACTGAAGCTTTCTTT CASSQESPPIPRPLNTEAFF
TRBJ1-6 - TRBV7-2 many 15 TGTGCCAGCAGCCGGGACATCGCCACCAATTCACCCCTCCACTTT CASSRDIATNSPLHF
TRBJ1-1 - TRBV4-1 few 14 TGCGCCAGCAGCCAAGATATGGGGATAACTGAAGCTTTCTTT CASSQDMGITEAFF
TRBJ2-2 - TRBV19 - 14 TGTGCCAGTAGTCCACAGGGAGTGACCGGGGAGCTGTTTTTT CASSPQGVTGELFF
TRBJ2-5 - TRBV7-2 many 14 TGTGCCAGCAGCGAACAGGGTCGGGAAGAGACCCAGTACTTC CASSEQGREETQYF